This TCR beta chain comes out of a study of cytomegalovirus exposure and HLA in healthy donors. The PCR made use of 60 Vbeta and 13 Jbeta primers. Assay used: immunoSEQ multiplex PCR; TCRdb lists only in-frame clones, some missing. The sample lists some 85,000 clones, roughly 80% occurring once. The germline V gene has CDR1 GTSNPN and CDR2 SVGIG (reference sequence). The CDR3 length is 14 residues. V dropped 2 bases and J dropped 13; count of bases not matched to a gene: 8. Study outcomes and limitations: Across HLA loci, a later analysis found differing TCR association rates, with DRB1 most and HLA-C fewest. A later analysis found that most CMV-associated TCR beta chains appeared HLA-restricted.

The donors, nominally healthy at sampling, likely had unrecorded immune exposures. This clone has a handful of counts. Its specificity is unknown. This chain uses TRBV30 with TRBJ1-6; 10 positions agree with TRBD1. The receptor's source is a man aged 40-50 years in good health and CMV-seronegative. Input material: PBMCs. CDR3 in amino acids: CAWSPGQGSWPLHF. The CDR3 nucleotides read TGTGCCTGGAGTCCGGGACAGGGGTCTTGGCCCCTCCACTTT.